Shown below are 29 T cell receptor beta chains from a single sample sequenced in a study of PD-1 blockade in classical Hodgkin lymphoma (TCRdb year 2020). The library was produced with the immunoSEQ multiplex PCR assay. In TCRdb, the immuneACCESS table is reduced to in-frame sequences with V and J assigned. These tables do not hold every clone; where another copy was compared, an unresolved V gene accounts for under half, and the others remain unexplained. In all, the sample holds over 85,000 clones, and roughly 80% of those were seen once. The ten most abundant clones make up 15% to 20% of the sample. Read against the paper, the sample's time point label means: cycle 2 day 1 (C2D1) of nivolumab. Relapse after autologous stem cell transplantation had occurred in all trial patients, and cohorts A, B and C were distinguished by prior brentuximab vedotin exposure. The material was peripheral blood mononuclear cells (PBMCs), obtained before the second cycle of nivolumab. These receptor sequences come from a human donor with classical Hodgkin lymphoma.

This clone was detected a few times. The chain employs TRBV6-6 and TRBJ1-3, with D perhaps TRBD1 (6 bases). Germline-derived CDR1 and CDR2 are MNHNY and SVGAGI (reference sequence). The V end lost 0 bases, the J end lost 4 bases, and 10 bases lay between the germline ends. This CDR3 region has 15 residues. CDR3 protein: CASSYSSGAGNTIYF. The DNA of the CDR3 is TGTGCCAGCAGTTACTCCTCGGGGGCCGGAAACACCATATATTTT.

The gene calls are TRBV7-3 and TRBJ2-5; D not certain. The V end was cut by 5 bases, the J end by 1 base, with 2 bases between. The length of the CDR3 is 11 residues. Germline CDR1 SGHTA, CDR2 FQGTGA. The chain's CDR3 is CASSAQETQYF. In DNA, the CDR3 is TGTGCCAGCAGCGCCCAAGAGACCCAGTACTTC.

This clone was seen a few times. The chain carries TRBV27 and TRBJ2-2; the match to TRBD1 covers 9 bases. Germline V gene sequence: CDR1 MNHEY, CDR2 SMNVEV (reference sequence). The CDR3 consists of 17 residues. The V and J ends lost 6 bases and 4 bases, in that order; junction bases with no gene match: 12. The CDR3: CASRSLPGQGSTGELFF. The CDR3 DNA sequence: TGTGCCAGCAGATCTCTCCCGGGACAGGGTAGCACCGGGGAGCTGTTTTTT.

As concerns this clone: The identical CDR3 is also encoded by other nucleotide sequences in the sample. The J gene is TRBJ2-2, the V gene TRBV5-6; no firm D call. The CDR3 runs 12 residues. Germline V gene data show CDR1 as SGHDT and CDR2 as YYEEEE. V shed 0 bases and J shed 4 bases, with 1 base lying between them. DNA for the CDR3: TGTGCCAGCAGCTTGGCCACCGGGGAGCTGTTTTTT. Its translation is CASSLATGELFF.

The rearrangement uses TRBV29-1 and TRBJ2-3; 12 bases agree with TRBD2. CDR1 and CDR2 from the germline V gene are SQVTM and ANQGSEA. This CDR3 has 17 amino acids. Unmatched junction bases numbered 14, after V lost 6 bases and J lost 4 bases. CDR3 in DNA: TGCAGCGTCGGAGGGCTAGCGGGAGGGCCGGGGTCAGATACGCAGTATTTT. Protein: CSVGGLAGGPGSDTQYF.

V is TRBV5-1 and J is TRBJ1-2; tentative D call: TRBD1 (5 bases). The V and J ends lost 0 bases and 5 bases respectively, with 14 bases between them. The CDR3 contains 15 residues. The V gene's germline CDR1 is SGHRS and CDR2 YFSETQ. CDR3 coding DNA: TGCGCCAGCAGCTTGGGACAGCCCCTTCTTTATGGCTACACCTTC. This gives the protein CASSLGQPLLYGYTF. Using reference TRBV5-1 and TRBJ1-2 for the parts outside the CDR3, the full variable domain is KAGVTQTPRYLIKTRGQQVTLSCSPISGHRSVSWYQQTPGQGLQFLFEYFSETQRNKGNFPGRFSGRQFSNSRSEMNVSTLELGDSALYLCASSLGQPLLYGYTFGSGTRLTVV.

The V call is TRBV27, the J call TRBJ2-1; D tentatively reads TRBD1 or TRBD2 (5 bases each). The CDR3 consists of 17 residues. Germline CDR1 and CDR2: MNHEY and SMNVEV (reference sequence). The V end was cut by 3 bases, the J end by 5 bases, with 20 bases between. CDR3 sequence: CASSFHSGTQPNNEQFF. For the CDR3, the DNA is TGTGCCAGCAGTTTCCACTCCGGGACGCAACCAAACAATGAGCAGTTCTTC.

The chain combines TRBV5-4 with TRBJ2-7; D remains ambiguous. Between the trimmed V and J ends, which lost 0 bases and 6 bases, there was a span of 7 bases. The CDR3 sequence is 12 residues long. Germline loops: CDR1 SGHNT, CDR2 YYREEE (reference sequence). The CDR3 loop is CASSLVLGEQYF. The CDR3 DNA reads as TGTGCCAGCAGCTTGGTACTCGGCGAGCAGTACTTC.

The rearrangement links TRBV18 to TRBJ2-3; 16 positions agree with TRBD2. The V and J ends lost 5 bases and 2 bases, in that order; junction bases with no gene match: 10. The CDR3 has 19 amino acids. Germline V gene lookup returns CDR1 KGHSH and CDR2 LQKENI. In DNA, the CDR3 is TGTGCCAGCTCAAGCTTGGGACTAGCGGGAGGGCCGATCACAGATACGCAGTATTTT. Translation gives CASSSLGLAGGPITDTQYF.

The rearrangement joins TRBV5-1 to TRBJ2-1; TRBD2 might be the D (5 bases). The CDR3 runs to 19 residues. Germline loops: CDR1 SGHRS, CDR2 YFSETQ. V was trimmed by 5 bases and J by 1 base, leaving 25 bases between them. DNA of the CDR3: TGCGCCAGCAGTCAGTTCCTCGGCGGTGAGCGGCTTTCCTACAATGAGCAGTTCTTC. Translating it yields CASSQFLGGERLSYNEQFF.

This clone was detected only a few times. The chain uses TRBV7-8 and TRBJ1-5; D possibly corresponds to TRBD1 (6 bases). The germline V gene has CDR1 SGHVS and CDR2 FQNEAQ. The V and J ends lost 3 bases and 1 base respectively, with 10 bases between them. CDR3 length: 15 amino acids. The CDR3 reads CASSFRGRSNQPQHF. CDR3 nucleotide sequence: TGTGCCAGCAGCTTCAGGGGAAGGAGCAATCAGCCCCAGCATTTT.

This chain uses TRBV10-2 with TRBJ2-4; possibly TRBD1 for D (6 bases). CDR1 is WSHSY and CDR2 is SAAADI in the germline V gene. V was shortened by 2 bases and J by 10 bases, with 27 bases between the two germline ends. The CDR3 totals 18 residues. The CDR3 spells CASSEPPPGPVAQGIQYF. The DNA of the CDR3 is TGCGCCAGCAGTGAGCCACCCCCCGGCCCCGTTGCCCAGGGGATTCAGTACTTC.

The chain links TRBV2 to TRBJ2-1, with D hard to call. CDR3 length: 16 amino acids. Germline CDR1 and CDR2: SNHLY and FYNNEI. V lost 2 bases and J lost 1, with 12 bases in between. CDR3 DNA: TGTGCCAGCAGTGAACTGAAGGGTAGGTCCTACAATGAGCAGTTCTTC. Protein product: CASSELKGRSYNEQFF.

The chain joins TRBV5-4 to TRBJ2-1; 8 nucleotides align to TRBD1. The V gene's germline CDR1 is SGHNT and CDR2 YYREEE (reference sequence). J gave up 5 bases and V 1 base, and 5 bases lay outside the gene matches. There are 15 residues in the CDR3. The CDR3 region has the DNA TGTGCCAGCAGCTTGCCCGGGACAGGCAACAATGAGCAGTTCTTC. Protein product: CASSLPGTGNNEQFF.

The chain is built from TRBV5-1 and TRBJ2-7, with 7 bases aligning to TRBD1. Unmatched junction bases numbered 12, after V lost 4 bases and J lost 2 bases. The CDR3 totals 16 residues. Per the germline V gene, CDR1 is SGHRS and CDR2 is YFSETQ. DNA of the CDR3: TGCGCCAGCAGCAGACTGAGACAGGGACGGACCTACGAGCAGTACTTC. This gives the protein CASSRLRQGRTYEQYF.

The chain employs TRBV19 and TRBJ2-7; D is uncertain. The CDR3 consists of 12 residues. V lost 5 bases and J lost 3, with 8 bases in between. CDR1 and CDR2 from the germline V gene are LNHDA and SQIVND (reference sequence). CDR3 loop: CASSFVGYEQYF. The CDR3, as DNA: TGTGCCAGTAGTTTTGTGGGCTACGAGCAGTACTTC.

This chain links TRBV10-2 with TRBJ1-1, with D perhaps TRBD1 (5 bases). This CDR3 has 14 amino acids. The V and J ends lost 6 bases and 4 bases respectively, with 15 bases between them. Germline CDR1 WSHSY, CDR2 SAAADI. CDR3 bases: TGCGCCAGCAGACCCCTTGGGGGGGGCACTGAAGCTTTCTTT. Its protein product is CASRPLGGGTEAFF.

The genes are TRBV10-3 and TRBJ2-7, with a tentative D call TRBD2 (5 bases). Germline assignment: CDR1 ENHRY and CDR2 SYGVKD. V was trimmed by 6 bases and J by 6 bases, leaving 15 bases between them. The CDR3 has 13 amino acids. The DNA of the CDR3 is TGTGCCATCAGGGAAGCGGTTACTCTCGAGCAGTACTTC. It encodes CAIREAVTLEQYF.

The rearrangement uses TRBV30 and TRBJ1-2; 9 bases fit TRBD1. The germline CDR1 and CDR2 sequences are GTSNPN and SVGIG (reference sequence). Trimming removed 0 bases from V and 8 bases from J; junction bases left unmatched: 7. CDR3 length: 14 residues. The CDR3 reads CAWSVGTGSGGYTF. As DNA, the CDR3 is TGTGCCTGGAGTGTAGGGACAGGGAGCGGAGGCTACACCTTC. Combining the CDR3 with reference TRBV30 and TRBJ1-2 gives the whole variable domain SQTIHQWPATLVQPVGSPLSLECTVEGTSNPNLYWYRQAAGRGLQLLFYSVGIGQISSEVPQNLSASRPQDRQFILSSKKLLLSDSGFYLCAWSVGTGSGGYTFGSGTRLTVV.

The chain employs TRBV11-2 and TRBJ2-2; 9 bases align to TRBD1. Germline V CDR1 and CDR2: SGHAT, FQNNGV. V lost 5 bases and J lost 5; bases outside the gene matches: 9. The CDR3 has 16 amino acids. The CDR3 DNA reads TGTGCCAGCAGCGAGTGGGGACAGGGTAGGACCGGGGAGCTGTTTTTT. Its translation: CASSEWGQGRTGELFF.

The genes are TRBV11-2 and TRBJ2-2; 7 nucleotides line up with TRBD2. Germline V gives CDR1 SGHAT, CDR2 FQNNGV. Trimming cost V 4 bases and J 6 bases; bases outside gene matches: 11. The CDR3 sequence is 16 residues long. The CDR3 sequence is CASSYPPGGSPGELFF. The CDR3 DNA reads as TGTGCCAGCAGCTACCCCCCGGGCGGGAGCCCCGGGGAGCTGTTTTTT.

J is TRBJ2-3 and V is TRBV25-1; TRBD2 matches 12 bases. CDR3 size: 16 residues. CDR1 and CDR2 (germline): MGHDK, SYGVNS. After removal of 1 base from V and 6 bases from J, the junction contained 5 bases not matched to a gene. CDR3 protein: CASSEFTSGRRDTQYF. Here the CDR3 DNA reads TGTGCCAGCAGTGAATTCACTAGCGGGAGGCGGGATACGCAGTATTTT.

CDR3 nucleotides: TGTGCCAGCAGAGACAGGTTAAACACTGAAGCTTTCTTT. Translation gives CASRDRLNTEAFF. The rearrangement uses TRBV28 and TRBJ1-1; tentatively, D is TRBD1 (6 bases). This CDR3 region has 13 residues. The germline V gene encodes CDR1 MDHEN and CDR2 SYDVKM. V lost 6 bases to trimming and J lost 2 bases, with 10 bases between them. Looking up the rest from reference TRBV28 and TRBJ1-1 gives the full variable domain: DVKVTQSSRYLVKRTGEKVFLECVQDMDHENMFWYRQDPGLGLRLIYFSYDVKMKEKGDIPEGYSVSREKKERFSLILESASTNQTSMYLCASRDRLNTEAFFGQGTRLTVV.

The chain is built from TRBV27 and TRBJ2-4, with D maybe TRBD1 (5 bases). There are 16 residues in the CDR3. With 3 bases removed from V and 2 bases from J, the gap between germline ends came to 14 bases. CDR1 and CDR2 from the germline V gene are MNHEY and SMNVEV (reference sequence). In nucleotides, the CDR3 is TGTGCCAGCAGTTTTCTAGGGGCTAGTTCCAAAAACATTCAGTACTTC. It is translated as CASSFLGASSKNIQYF.

The chain combines TRBV7-2 with TRBJ1-1; unclear D gene. CDR1 is SGHTA and CDR2 is FQGNSA in the germline V gene. This CDR3 comprises 15 residues. The V gene lost 0 bases and the J gene lost 4 bases, with 12 bases spanning the gap. CDR3 region: CASSLAPAMGTEAFF. The CDR3 DNA sequence: TGTGCCAGCAGCTTAGCGCCGGCGATGGGCACTGAAGCTTTCTTT.

This clone was recorded at least ten times. The V call is TRBV2, the J call TRBJ2-7; TRBD2 agrees at 7 bases. The CDR3 is made up of 13 amino acids. The V gene's germline CDR1 is SNHLY and CDR2 FYNNEI. V was pared by 4 bases and J by 6 bases, with 6 bases of the junction left unmatched. The CDR3 protein is CASSGLASGEQYF. For the CDR3, the DNA is TGTGCCAGCAGTGGACTAGCATCGGGCGAGCAGTACTTC.

This clone was seen only once. V and J are TRBV7-8 and TRBJ2-2; D is ambiguous. In germline, CDR1 is SGHVS, CDR2 FQNEAQ. The CDR3 totals 12 residues. Trimming stripped 0 bases from V and 10 bases from J, with 6 bases between. The DNA of the CDR3 is TGTGCCAGCAGCTTAGCCCATGCGGAGCTGTTTTTT. This codes for CASSLAHAELFF.

The chain couples TRBV15 to TRBJ2-5; the D is unclear. V lost 3 bases, J lost 7 bases, and 9 bases lay in between. The CDR3 totals 12 residues. Germline loops: CDR1 LNHNV, CDR2 YYDKDF (reference sequence). The CDR3 nucleotides are TGTGCCACCAGCAGCCCAACAAGGACCCAGTACTTC. Translation gives CATSSPTRTQYF. Complete variable domain (other parts from reference TRBV15 and TRBJ2-5): DAMVIQNPRYQVTQFGKPVTLSCSQTLNHNVMYWYQQKSSQAPKLLFHYYDKDFNNEADTPDNFQSRRPNTSFCFLDIRSPGLGDTAMYLCATSSPTRTQYFGPGTRLLVL.

The chain links TRBV5-1 to TRBJ2-3; TRBD1 matches at 7 bases. Trimming took 5 bases from V and 0 from J; bases not matched to a gene: 6. The V gene's germline CDR1 is SGHRS and CDR2 YFSETQ. The CDR3 loop spans 15 amino acids. The CDR3 protein is CASRKEQGSTDTQYF. The CDR3 DNA follows: TGCGCCAGCAGAAAAGAACAGGGGAGCACAGATACGCAGTATTTT.